This T cell receptor beta chain was identified in a study of blood T cell repertoires in COVID-19 (TCRdb year 2020). Some background on the complete study: The collaborator samples originated in the United States, Italy and Spain and spanned the acute and convalescent phases of COVID-19. The prospective study material was composed of cDNA or gDNA derived from T cells, B-cell-depleted T cells, or PBMCs. The dataset comprised deeply sampled blood TCRbeta repertoires from subjects exposed to, actively infected with, or recovered from COVID-19. The repertoires were made available in a free public database intended to serve as a resource for research on the immune response to SARS-CoV-2. Samples came from the ongoing ImmuneRACE study (first 160 participants) plus 1,254 subjects from 6 global collaborators. The sample metadata nearly always contained a de-identified subject ID, COVID-19 status, age in years and sex. Where available, HLA class I and class II types were taken from metadata supplied by the sample provider and were not determined by assay-based typing. The study at large found these results: The amount of clinical and demographic metadata varied by source and participant and was provided uncurated.

TCRbeta CDR3 regions were amplified from genomic DNA using the immunoSEQ Assay, a bias-controlled multiplex PCR. The original methods were these. The number of nucleated cells in each sample was estimated from the amplification of reference gene primers within the assay. Sequence reads were collapsed and filtered to measure the absolute abundance of every unique TCRbeta CDR3 rearrangement. For each sample, productive Simpson clonality was calculated as the square root of Simpson's diversity index over productive rearrangements. Entries here come from immuneACCESS through TCRdb and include only in-frame sequences with V and J called. Some clones fail to appear in such tables; in the studies checked, an unresolved V gene covers under half of the shortfall, and the cause of the remainder is unknown. D and trimming were read from the DNA, whereas the V and J calls and clone size are those reported in that table. The sample contains around 80,000 clones, 70% to 80% of them found a single time. Around 6% of the sample rests with the top ten.

Based on the germline V gene (reference sequence), the CDR1 and CDR2 sequences are MNHEY and SMNVEV. The CDR3 numbers 16 residues from cysteine through phenylalanine. The sequence is cut down to CDR3 DNA, 48 bases in frame from base 1. V sheds 3 bases and J sheds 7 bases, leaving 16 bases between their ends. The collaborating institutions used their own protocols to collect whole blood in K2EDTA tubes. For TCRbeta analysis, collaborator samples were shipped as frozen whole blood, as isolated PBMCs, or as DNA extracted from either sample type. Points on this clone: The clone's antigen remains unknown. Within one base of it there is no much larger clone, and no base qualities were kept.

Sequences were obtained from peripheral blood. The rearrangement joined TRBV27 to TRBJ1-6; the D gene is unclear. This TCR was recovered from a man aged 45-65 years with active or convalescent COVID-19. The sequence in DNA is TGTGCCAGCAGTTTGTCAGGAGGTCCGAGAAATTCACCCCTCCACTTT. Protein translation: CASSLSGGPRNSPLHF.